Given below is one T cell receptor (beta chain) in context. Its antigen remains unknown. The data were obtained in a study of CD8+ T cells in alopecia areata. This CDR3 has 15 amino acids. Trimming cost V 5 bases and J 7 bases, with 20 bases left between them. Germline V gene sequence: CDR1 MNHNY, CDR2 SVGAGI (reference sequence). Treatment noted: oral pan-JAK inhibitor, 5-10 mg twice daily. Study-level points and caveats: Numerous clones, expanded in lesions, remained in scalp and blood during tofacitinib. Scalp sequencing captures resident alphabeta T cells of normal skin too. Scalp clonality and expanded CD8+ clones among the top 100 fell significantly with tofacitinib. One nonresponder leaves baseline CD8+ expansion's link to response uncertain.

Investigators isolated RNA and reverse transcribed it into cDNA to act as the sequencing template. Assay used: immunoSEQ multiplex PCR; TCRdb lists only in-frame clones, some missing. The data contain approximately 280,000 clones, roughly 60% of them singletons. V gene TRBV6-6 combines with J gene TRBJ2-5; tentatively, D is TRBD1 (6 bases). The material was CD4+ T cells sorted from blood, obtained at week 24, from a patient treated with tofacitinib. The origin of this receptor is a human donor with alopecia areata. The CDR3 is CASSNPSGASGTQYF. CDR3 bases: TGTGCCAGCAGTAACCCATCAGGGGCAAGTGGGACCCAGTACTTC.